The source of this T cell receptor beta chain is a study of response to subunit inactivated influenza vaccine. This clonotype was observed a few times. Its specificity is unknown. V shed 0 bases and J shed 3 bases, with 15 bases lying between them. The CDR3 length is 16 residues. CDR1 is MNHEY and CDR2 is SVGEGT in the germline V gene. TCRdb ran MiXCR on the RT-PCR reads and lists one entry per CDR3 protein. The repertoire consists of 860,000 or so distinct CDR3 sequences, with 20% to 25% occurring once and the leading ten covering about 10%. Study-wide results and limits: That few new T cells are recruited by each seasonal influenza vaccination was the authors' suggestion.

This clonotype was sampled from a man between 50 and 59 years old who received an inactivated influenza vaccine. This specimen consisted of PBMCs from blood, obtained roughly 5 days after vaccination. The rearrangement links TRBV6-2 or TRBV6-3 to TRBJ2-7; D may be TRBD2 (5 bases). The CDR3, as DNA: TGTGCCAGCAGTTACTCCGGGGATCTTCCCTTCTACGAGCAGTACTTC. Its translation: CASSYSGDLPFYEQYF.